This TCR beta chain was observed in a study of CD8+ T cells in alopecia areata. On the study more broadly: Grafts of skin from C3H/HeJ donors aged roughly 6-12 months with spontaneous alopecia went to female C3H/HeJ mice aged roughly 7-10 weeks.

This CDR3 contains 13 residues. Germline CDR1 and CDR2: NNHDY and SYVADS. This clone has a handful of counts. Its antigen is not identified. The germline and genes are mouse ones. The CDR3 end lies 4 residues beyond the end of the read and is filled in from the germline J gene. cDNA reverse transcribed from extracted RNA served as the sequencing template. Method: immunoSEQ multiplex PCR; TCRdb's copy keeps in-frame clones and lacks some. The sample holds roughly 260,000 clones, and no clone turns up only once. It was with CD4, CD8alpha, NKG2D, NKG2ACE and other markers that pooled cutaneous lymph node cells were sorted. The study's findings and limits: Greater clonality was observed in lesional scalp samples, especially alopecia totalis/universalis, versus normal scalp. Scalp samples also yield sequences from resident alphabeta T cells of normal skin. Possibly as an HLA-related effect, TCR sharing across patients appeared less clear than in mice.

Sequenced: CD4+ T cells sorted from a lymph node. The sequence came from a C3H/HeJ mouse with alopecia areata. Mice of this strain are of MHC haplotype H2-k. V is TRBV13-3 and J is TRBJ1-1; TRBD1 is a possible D gene (6 bases). The CDR3 here is CASSDYGTTEVFF. The CDR3 DNA, read in part, is TGTGCCAGCAGTGACTACGGGACAACA.